This is a list of T cell receptor beta chains from one sample in a study of blood T cell repertoires in COVID-19. Clones were sequenced by immunoSEQ multiplex PCR, and TCRdb holds only the in-frame ones, with some missing. The data contain 350,000 to 400,000 clones, more than 75% of them singletons. Sequencing was carried out using PBMCs or T cells enriched from blood (not recorded which). These receptors were obtained from a man aged 35 to 55 in a cohort exposed to, infected with or recovered from COVID-19 (not recorded which). The CDR3 runs from the conserved cysteine through the conserved F or W. Fields, in order: J gene, D gene, V gene, clone size, CDR3 protein. A D gene is named only where the DNA matches it firmly. Clone size is not always given. Where it is, it says once, few, many or a class for expanded clones.

TRBJ1-2 - TRBV19 - CASSQSGNYGYTF
TRBJ1-1 - TRBV18 - CASSPILQGRKTEAFF
TRBJ1-4 TRBD1 TRBV18 - CASSQLQGASEKLFF
TRBJ1-5 TRBD1 TRBV6-2/TRBV6-3 - CASSLTGGGQPQHF
TRBJ2-5 TRBD1 TRBV11-3 - CASSLDRGQETQYF
TRBJ2-3 TRBD2 TRBV27 - CASSLGAGGTDTQYF
TRBJ1-1 - TRBV6-1 - CASSELRGTEAFF
TRBJ2-1 TRBD2 TRBV4-1 - CASSQDVTGGRSPYNEQFF
TRBJ2-7 TRBD2 TRBV5-1 - CASSLGMGGYEQYF
TRBJ2-5 TRBD2 TRBV5-1 - CASSQGTSGIETQYF
TRBJ2-1 - TRBV18 - CASSQIPGHRDNEQFF
TRBJ1-2 - TRBV13 - CASSTGAGGYGYTF
TRBJ2-7 TRBD2 TRBV2 - CASSAHRTSGRAYEQYF
TRBJ2-3 TRBD1 TRBV19 - CASSIDLDRGTDTQYF
TRBJ2-4 - TRBV7-9 - CASSLFGTENIQYF
TRBJ1-5 - TRBV28 - CASRPTTKGQPQHF
TRBJ2-7 - TRBV21-1 - CASSPGTGAYEQYF
TRBJ1-3 TRBD1 TRBV3-1/TRBV3-2 - CASSHIDRVLRNTIYF
TRBJ2-5 TRBD1 TRBV10-3 - CAIGGGETQYF
TRBJ2-4 - TRBV30 - CAWSWGQKGGKNIQYF
TRBJ2-7 - TRBV21-1 few CASSKALWPYEQYF
TRBJ2-1 TRBD2 TRBV5-1 - CASSPTAGVSYNEQFF
TRBJ2-3 - TRBV7-3 - CASSLPRGHGTDTQYF
TRBJ2-6 - TRBV28 - CASSRYYSGANVLTF
TRBJ1-3 - TRBV5-1 - CASSLAGGYSGNTIYF
TRBJ2-2 TRBD2 TRBV11-2 - CASSRSGSAGELFF
TRBJ1-1 - TRBV7-9 - CASSSFSPSGAFF
TRBJ1-1 - TRBV25-1 - CASSARQATEAFF
TRBJ1-5 TRBD1 TRBV2 - CASRLTGNSNQPQHF